This T cell receptor beta chain was retrieved from a study of blood T cells in healthy people across ages. Study in general: Capture by template switching was about one barcoded beta molecule per two T cells.

With a J-beta primer mix and a sample-barcoded 5' primer, a second PCR ran about 7 to 12 cycles. TCRdb passed the 5' RACE reads through MiXCR, listing each CDR3 protein once. The sample has about 1,500,000 distinct CDR3 sequences; 35% to 45% are singletons. The CDR3 has 15 amino acids. Per the germline V gene, CDR1 is DFQATT and CDR2 is SNEGSKA (reference sequence). V was pared by 3 bases and J by 3 bases, with 17 bases between. Samples had at least 6.5 million PBMCs isolated from them. Whole-study findings and limits: Comparison with aged donors showed that long-lived donors had more naive CD4+ cells and higher diversity.

In regard to this clonotype: Its specificity is unknown.

Sample: blood. The chain couples TRBV20-1 to TRBJ2-5; D uncertain. The clonotype was recovered from a young woman in good health. Written as DNA, the CDR3 is TGCAGTGCTAGCGCCAGATCGGGTTCCAAAGAGACCCAGTACTTC. This sequence encodes CSASARSGSKETQYF.